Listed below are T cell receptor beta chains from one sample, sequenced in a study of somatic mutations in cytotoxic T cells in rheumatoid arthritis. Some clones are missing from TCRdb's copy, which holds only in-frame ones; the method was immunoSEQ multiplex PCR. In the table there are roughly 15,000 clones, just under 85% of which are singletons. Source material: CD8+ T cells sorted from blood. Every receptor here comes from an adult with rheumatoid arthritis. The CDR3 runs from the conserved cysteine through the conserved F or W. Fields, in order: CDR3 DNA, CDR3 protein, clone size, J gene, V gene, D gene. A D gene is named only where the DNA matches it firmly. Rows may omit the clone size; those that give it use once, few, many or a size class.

cdr3_nt: TGTGCCAGCAGTTACACCTTGGGGCCGCAGGGCTACACCTTC
cdr3_aa: CASSYTLGPQGYTF
clone_size: -
j_call: TRBJ1-2
v_call: TRBV6-6
d_call: -

cdr3_nt: TGTGCCAGCAGTCCCCCCGCTGGAAACACCATATATTTT
cdr3_aa: CASSPPAGNTIYF
clone_size: -
j_call: TRBJ1-3
v_call: TRBV27
d_call: -

cdr3_nt: TGTGCCAGTAGGGGTTCGGGTTATGGCTACACCTTC
cdr3_aa: CASRGSGYGYTF
clone_size: -
j_call: TRBJ1-2
v_call: TRBV5-6
d_call: -

cdr3_nt: TGTGCCAGCAGCTTAGGGCCTGTATCCGGGTACGAGCAGTACTTC
cdr3_aa: CASSLGPVSGYEQYF
clone_size: once
j_call: TRBJ2-7
v_call: TRBV7-9
d_call: -

cdr3_nt: TGTGCCAGCTCCTATGGACAGGGGGACACTGAAGCTTTCTTT
cdr3_aa: CASSYGQGDTEAFF
clone_size: -
j_call: TRBJ1-1
v_call: TRBV28
d_call: TRBD1

cdr3_nt: TGTGCCAGCAGCTTAGGTCAGGGGGTCCCCCTCTACGAGCAGTACTTC
cdr3_aa: CASSLGQGVPLYEQYF
clone_size: -
j_call: TRBJ2-7
v_call: TRBV7-6
d_call: TRBD1

cdr3_nt: TGCGCCAGCAGCTTGGTTGGCTTTTGGAGCGGGACCTACGAGCAGTACTTC
cdr3_aa: CASSLVGFWSGTYEQYF
clone_size: -
j_call: TRBJ2-7
v_call: TRBV5-1
d_call: TRBD2

cdr3_nt: TGTGCCAGCAGTCAAGGACTAGCGGAGCCAACAGATACGCAGTATTTT
cdr3_aa: CASSQGLAEPTDTQYF
clone_size: -
j_call: TRBJ2-3
v_call: TRBV6-1
d_call: TRBD2

cdr3_nt: TGTGCCAGCACGAAGGGGCAGACCTCTGAAGCTTTCTTT
cdr3_aa: CASTKGQTSEAFF
clone_size: -
j_call: TRBJ1-1
v_call: TRBV27
d_call: -

cdr3_nt: TGTGCCAGCAGCTTAAAGGGGCCCCTCTCCTACGAGCAGTACTTC
cdr3_aa: CASSLKGPLSYEQYF
clone_size: -
j_call: TRBJ2-7
v_call: TRBV7-8
d_call: -

cdr3_nt: TGTGCCAGTCGCGGCGGGGGCACCGGGGAGCTGTTTTTT
cdr3_aa: CASRGGGTGELFF
clone_size: -
j_call: TRBJ2-2
v_call: TRBV2
d_call: TRBD2

cdr3_nt: TGTGCCAGCAGCACTCGACCCGGGACTAGCGGGATGAGCTCCTACAATGAGCAGTTCTTC
cdr3_aa: CASSTRPGTSGMSSYNEQFF
clone_size: -
j_call: TRBJ2-1
v_call: TRBV7-8
d_call: TRBD2

cdr3_nt: TGTGCCAGCAGCTGGGGCACCGGGGAGCTGTTTTTT
cdr3_aa: CASSWGTGELFF
clone_size: -
j_call: TRBJ2-2
v_call: TRBV5-6
d_call: -

cdr3_nt: TGTGCCAGCAGTGAAAGGAGGGGGGGCACAGATACGCAGTATTTT
cdr3_aa: CASSERRGGTDTQYF
clone_size: -
j_call: TRBJ2-3
v_call: TRBV2
d_call: -

cdr3_nt: TGCGCCAGCAGTGAGCGGGGCTTCGAGGCTTTCTTT
cdr3_aa: CASSERGFEAFF
clone_size: -
j_call: TRBJ1-1
v_call: TRBV10-1
d_call: -

cdr3_nt: TGTGCCAGCAGACTCACAGGGTCAGACTACTACGAGCAGTACTTC
cdr3_aa: CASRLTGSDYYEQYF
clone_size: -
j_call: TRBJ2-7
v_call: TRBV6-1
d_call: -

cdr3_nt: TGTGCCAGCCGGCAGGGATGCTCTGGGGCCAACGTCCTGACTTTC
cdr3_aa: CASRQGCSGANVLTF
clone_size: few
j_call: TRBJ2-6
v_call: TRBV5-4
d_call: -

cdr3_nt: TGCGCCAGCAGCCAAATGACTGGAACCACTGAAGCTTTCTTT
cdr3_aa: CASSQMTGTTEAFF
clone_size: -
j_call: TRBJ1-1
v_call: TRBV4-1
d_call: -

cdr3_nt: TGTGCCAGCAGCGTAGGTACTAGCGACACCGGGGAGCTGTTTTTT
cdr3_aa: CASSVGTSDTGELFF
clone_size: few
j_call: TRBJ2-2
v_call: TRBV9
d_call: TRBD2

cdr3_nt: TGTGCCAGCAGCTTCTCTAGCGGGAGTTACGAGCAGTACTTC
cdr3_aa: CASSFSSGSYEQYF
clone_size: -
j_call: TRBJ2-7
v_call: TRBV7-7
d_call: TRBD2

cdr3_nt: TGTGCCAGCAGTTTAGACGGACTAGCGGCGACTGAGCAGTTCTTC
cdr3_aa: CASSLDGLAATEQFF
clone_size: -
j_call: TRBJ2-1
v_call: TRBV27
d_call: TRBD2

cdr3_nt: TGTGCCAGCAGTGACTCGAGGGGTCCTTCCTACAATGAGCAGTTCTTC
cdr3_aa: CASSDSRGPSYNEQFF
clone_size: medium-sized
j_call: TRBJ2-1
v_call: TRBV6-4
d_call: -

cdr3_nt: TGCAGTGATACAAAATCCGGACTAGCGGGGTTAGAGACCCAGTACTTC
cdr3_aa: CSDTKSGLAGLETQYF
clone_size: -
j_call: TRBJ2-5
v_call: TRBV29-1
d_call: TRBD2

cdr3_nt: TGTGCCAGCAGTTACCGGACCCCCTCGGGCTACAATGAGCAGTTCTTC
cdr3_aa: CASSYRTPSGYNEQFF
clone_size: -
j_call: TRBJ2-1
v_call: TRBV6-6
d_call: -

cdr3_nt: TGTGCCAGCAGTGAAACTAGCAATGCTTTTTATGAGCAGTTCTTC
cdr3_aa: CASSETSNAFYEQFF
clone_size: few
j_call: TRBJ2-1
v_call: TRBV25-1
d_call: -

cdr3_nt: TGCGCCAGCAGCTTGGAACTAGCGGGAGCAGATGAGCAGTTCTTC
cdr3_aa: CASSLELAGADEQFF
clone_size: -
j_call: TRBJ2-1
v_call: TRBV5-1
d_call: TRBD2

cdr3_nt: TGTGCCAGCAGCTCTCGACTAGCGGGAGGGCCGAATGAGCAGTTCTTC
cdr3_aa: CASSSRLAGGPNEQFF
clone_size: -
j_call: TRBJ2-1
v_call: TRBV11-3
d_call: TRBD2

cdr3_nt: TGTGCCACCAGCGCAGATACCTACGAGCAGTACTTC
cdr3_aa: CATSADTYEQYF
clone_size: -
j_call: TRBJ2-7
v_call: TRBV15
d_call: -

cdr3_nt: TGTGCCAGCGGCACAGTTAACTATGGCTACACCTTC
cdr3_aa: CASGTVNYGYTF
clone_size: -
j_call: TRBJ1-2
v_call: TRBV27
d_call: -

cdr3_nt: TGCGCCAGCAGCTTGGAATGGGGGTCAGGCTACGAGCAGTACTTC
cdr3_aa: CASSLEWGSGYEQYF
clone_size: -
j_call: TRBJ2-7
v_call: TRBV5-1
d_call: -

cdr3_nt: TGTGCCAGCAGCTTGATTGGGGGGGCTATGAACACTGAAGCTTTCTTT
cdr3_aa: CASSLIGGAMNTEAFF
clone_size: -
j_call: TRBJ1-1
v_call: TRBV7-9
d_call: -

cdr3_nt: TGTGCCAGCAGCGTAGCGGGGGGCTACACCTTC
cdr3_aa: CASSVAGGYTF
clone_size: -
j_call: TRBJ1-2
v_call: TRBV9
d_call: -

cdr3_nt: TGTGCCAGCATCTTAGAGCGGGGTAGCTCCTACAATGAGCAGTTCTTC
cdr3_aa: CASILERGSSYNEQFF
clone_size: few
j_call: TRBJ2-1
v_call: TRBV7-2
d_call: TRBD2

cdr3_nt: TGTGCCAGCAGCTTAGATTACTATCTGGAGTCCGCGATAGCTGGAAACACCATATATTTT
cdr3_aa: CASSLDYYLESAIAGNTIYF
clone_size: -
j_call: TRBJ1-3
v_call: TRBV11-2
d_call: -

cdr3_nt: TGTGCCAGCAGTTTAGGGGCAGCCATGAACACTGAAGCTTTCTTT
cdr3_aa: CASSLGAAMNTEAFF
clone_size: -
j_call: TRBJ1-1
v_call: TRBV27
d_call: -

cdr3_nt: TGTGCCAGCATCCCTCGGGCAGCTGGGGCCAACGTCCTGACTTTC
cdr3_aa: CASIPRAAGANVLTF
clone_size: -
j_call: TRBJ2-6
v_call: TRBV28
d_call: -

cdr3_nt: TGCGCCAGCAGCCAGACACTAGCGGGAGGGAGGGACGAGCAGTACTTC
cdr3_aa: CASSQTLAGGRDEQYF
clone_size: few
j_call: TRBJ2-7
v_call: TRBV4-1
d_call: TRBD2

cdr3_nt: TGTGCCATCAGTGGGGACAGCTCCTACGAGCAGTACTTC
cdr3_aa: CAISGDSSYEQYF
clone_size: -
j_call: TRBJ2-7
v_call: TRBV10-3
d_call: TRBD1

cdr3_nt: TGCGCCAGCAGCCTTGAAAGCTCTGGGGCCAACGTCCTGACTTTC
cdr3_aa: CASSLESSGANVLTF
clone_size: -
j_call: TRBJ2-6
v_call: TRBV4-1
d_call: -

cdr3_nt: TGTGCCAGCATCCTGGACAGGGGGCGTAGGATTGAGCAGTTCTTC
cdr3_aa: CASILDRGRRIEQFF
clone_size: once
j_call: TRBJ2-1
v_call: TRBV6-8
d_call: TRBD1

cdr3_nt: TGTGCCAGCAGCGAGATGGCCGAGGGACTAGCCTACGAGCAGTACTTC
cdr3_aa: CASSEMAEGLAYEQYF
clone_size: once
j_call: TRBJ2-7
v_call: TRBV13
d_call: TRBD2

cdr3_nt: TGTGCCAGCATAGGGGAGGGGGGCGTTGAAGCTTTCTTT
cdr3_aa: CASIGEGGVEAFF
clone_size: -
j_call: TRBJ1-1
v_call: TRBV7-9
d_call: -

cdr3_nt: TGCGCCAGCAGCCAAGATCCCTCCGGGACTAGCGGGGATGAGCAGTTCTTC
cdr3_aa: CASSQDPSGTSGDEQFF
clone_size: -
j_call: TRBJ2-1
v_call: TRBV4-1
d_call: TRBD2

cdr3_nt: TGTGCCAGCAGTGAATCCCGGACAGGGGGCTATAATTCACCCCTCCACTTT
cdr3_aa: CASSESRTGGYNSPLHF
clone_size: -
j_call: TRBJ1-6
v_call: TRBV25-1
d_call: TRBD1

cdr3_nt: TGTGCCAGCAGCGCCGATCACGAGGGTGAGCAGTTCTTC
cdr3_aa: CASSADHEGEQFF
clone_size: -
j_call: TRBJ2-1
v_call: TRBV7-9
d_call: -

cdr3_nt: TGTGCCAGCAGTGACGGGCAGGTTCTAGACTACGAGCAGTACTTC
cdr3_aa: CASSDGQVLDYEQYF
clone_size: -
j_call: TRBJ2-7
v_call: TRBV2
d_call: -